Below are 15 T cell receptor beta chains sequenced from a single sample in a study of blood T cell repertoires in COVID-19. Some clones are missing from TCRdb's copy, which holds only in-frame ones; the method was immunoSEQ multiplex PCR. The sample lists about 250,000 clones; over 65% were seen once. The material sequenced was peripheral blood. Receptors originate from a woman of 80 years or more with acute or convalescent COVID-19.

Here the CDR3 DNA reads TGTGCCAGCAGTGAAGGGGGGACAGGTCAAGAGACCCAGTACTTC. This gives the protein CASSEGGTGQETQYF. The chain uses TRBV2 and TRBJ2-5; 8 nucleotides match TRBD1. Germline CDR1 is SNHLY and CDR2 is FYNNEI. The CDR3 consists of 15 residues. The V segment lost 1 base and the J segment 2 bases; nucleotides outside the gene matches: 3.

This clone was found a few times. The CDR3 reads CASSLGDRQETQYF. The CDR3 coding sequence is TGCGCCAGCAGCTTGGGAGACAGACAAGAGACCCAGTACTTC. V and J are TRBV5-1 and TRBJ2-5; a weak D match, TRBD1 (5 bases). The germline CDR1 and CDR2 sequences are SGHRS and YFSETQ. CDR3 length: 14 residues. The V end lost 0 bases, the J end lost 2 bases, and 8 bases lay between the germline ends.

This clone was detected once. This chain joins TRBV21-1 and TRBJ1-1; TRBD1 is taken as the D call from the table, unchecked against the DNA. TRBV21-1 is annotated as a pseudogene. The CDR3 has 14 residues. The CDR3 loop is CASSKEGANTEAFF. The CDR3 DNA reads TGTGCCAGCAGCAAAGAGGGGGCGAACACTGAAGCTTTCTTT.

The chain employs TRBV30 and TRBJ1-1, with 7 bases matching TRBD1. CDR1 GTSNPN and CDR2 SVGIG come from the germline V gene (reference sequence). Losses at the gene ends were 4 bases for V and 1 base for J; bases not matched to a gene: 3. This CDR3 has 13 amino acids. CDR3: CAWTWTGNTEAFF. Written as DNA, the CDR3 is TGTGCCTGGACCTGGACAGGGAACACTGAAGCTTTCTTT.

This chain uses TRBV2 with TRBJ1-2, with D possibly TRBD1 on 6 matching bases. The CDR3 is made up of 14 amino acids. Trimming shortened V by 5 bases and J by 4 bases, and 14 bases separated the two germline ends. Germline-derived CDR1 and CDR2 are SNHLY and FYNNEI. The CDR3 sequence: CASSLGQPLYGYTF. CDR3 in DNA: TGTGCCAGCAGTTTAGGACAGCCCCTCTATGGCTACACCTTC.

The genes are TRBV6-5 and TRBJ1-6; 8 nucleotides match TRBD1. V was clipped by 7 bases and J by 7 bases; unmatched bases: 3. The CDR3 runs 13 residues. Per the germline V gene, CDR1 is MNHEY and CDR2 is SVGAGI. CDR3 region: CASKTGENSPLHF. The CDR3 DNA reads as TGTGCCAGCAAGACAGGGGAGAATTCACCCCTCCACTTT.

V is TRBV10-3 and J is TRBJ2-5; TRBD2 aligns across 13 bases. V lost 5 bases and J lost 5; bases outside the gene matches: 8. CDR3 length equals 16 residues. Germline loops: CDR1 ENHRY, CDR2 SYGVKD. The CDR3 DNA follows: TGTGCCATCAGTTCCCAGACTAGCGGGGGGTGGGAGACCCAGTACTTC. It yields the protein CAISSQTSGGWETQYF.

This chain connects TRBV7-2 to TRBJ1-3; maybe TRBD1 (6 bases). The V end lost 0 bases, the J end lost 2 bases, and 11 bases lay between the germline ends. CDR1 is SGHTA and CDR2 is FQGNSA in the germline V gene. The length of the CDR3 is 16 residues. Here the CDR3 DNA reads TGTGCCAGCAGCTTAGCCCCCCCAGGGGCTGGAAACACCATATATTTT. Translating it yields CASSLAPPGAGNTIYF.

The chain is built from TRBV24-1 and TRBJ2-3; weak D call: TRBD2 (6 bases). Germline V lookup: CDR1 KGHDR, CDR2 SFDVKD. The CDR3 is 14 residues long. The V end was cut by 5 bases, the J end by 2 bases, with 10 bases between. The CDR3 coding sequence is TGTGCCACCAGTGGAGGAGGGATCACAGATACGCAGTATTTT. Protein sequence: CATSGGGITDTQYF.

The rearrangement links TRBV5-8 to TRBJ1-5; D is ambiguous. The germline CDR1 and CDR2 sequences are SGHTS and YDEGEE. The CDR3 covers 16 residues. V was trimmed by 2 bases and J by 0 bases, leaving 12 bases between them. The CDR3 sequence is CASSLGRGNSNQPQHF. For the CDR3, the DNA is TGTGCCAGCAGCTTAGGCAGAGGGAATAGCAATCAGCCCCAGCATTTT.

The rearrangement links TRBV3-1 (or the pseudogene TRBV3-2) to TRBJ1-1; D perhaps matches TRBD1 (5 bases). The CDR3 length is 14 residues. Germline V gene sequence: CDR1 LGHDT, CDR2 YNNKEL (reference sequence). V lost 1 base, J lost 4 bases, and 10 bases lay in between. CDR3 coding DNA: TGTGCCAGCAGCCAAGGGGGCGGCCGCACTGAAGCTTTCTTT. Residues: CASSQGGGRTEAFF.

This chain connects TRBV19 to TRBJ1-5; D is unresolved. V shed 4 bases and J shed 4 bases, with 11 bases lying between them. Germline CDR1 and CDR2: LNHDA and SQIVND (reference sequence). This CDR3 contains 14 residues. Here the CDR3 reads CASSTPGRNQPQHF. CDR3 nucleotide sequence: TGTGCCAGTAGTACCCCGGGGAGAAATCAGCCCCAGCATTTT.

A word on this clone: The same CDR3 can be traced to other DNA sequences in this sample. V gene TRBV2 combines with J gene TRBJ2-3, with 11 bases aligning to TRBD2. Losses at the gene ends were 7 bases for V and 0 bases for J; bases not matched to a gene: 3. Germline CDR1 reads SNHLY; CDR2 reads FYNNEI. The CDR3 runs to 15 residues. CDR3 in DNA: TGTGCCAGCAACTTAGCGGGAGGGAGCACAGATACGCAGTATTTT. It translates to CASNLAGGSTDTQYF.

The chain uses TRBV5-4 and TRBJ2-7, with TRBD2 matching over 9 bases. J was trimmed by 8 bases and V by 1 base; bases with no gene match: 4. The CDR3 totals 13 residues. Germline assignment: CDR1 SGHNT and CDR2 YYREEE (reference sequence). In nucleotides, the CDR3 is TGTGCCAGCAGCTTGAGCGGGGGGTATAAGCAGTACTTC. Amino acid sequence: CASSLSGGYKQYF.

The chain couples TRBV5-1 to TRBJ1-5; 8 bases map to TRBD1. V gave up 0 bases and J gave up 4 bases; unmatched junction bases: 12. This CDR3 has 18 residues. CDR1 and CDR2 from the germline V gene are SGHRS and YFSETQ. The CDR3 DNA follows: TGCGCCAGCAGCTTGGGCCACCAGAGGGACAGGCCAAATCAGCCCCAGCATTTT. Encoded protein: CASSLGHQRDRPNQPQHF.